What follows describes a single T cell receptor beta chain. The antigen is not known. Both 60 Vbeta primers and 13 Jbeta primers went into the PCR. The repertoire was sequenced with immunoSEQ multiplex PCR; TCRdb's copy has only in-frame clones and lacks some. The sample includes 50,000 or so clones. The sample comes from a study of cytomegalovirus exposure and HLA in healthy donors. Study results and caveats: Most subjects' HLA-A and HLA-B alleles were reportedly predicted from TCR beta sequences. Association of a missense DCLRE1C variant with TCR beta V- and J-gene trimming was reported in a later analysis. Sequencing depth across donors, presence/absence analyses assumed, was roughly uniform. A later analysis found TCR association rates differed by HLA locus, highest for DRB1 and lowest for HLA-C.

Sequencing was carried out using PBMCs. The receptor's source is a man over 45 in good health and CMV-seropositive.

The CDR3 protein is CASSSPSANTQYF. As DNA, the CDR3 is TGTGCCAGCAGTTCACCTTCCGCGAATACGCAGTATTTT. The chain recombines TRBV6-5 with TRBJ2-3; unclear D gene. Trimming pared 4 bases from V and 7 bases from J, leaving 12 bases between. There are 13 residues in the CDR3. Germline V CDR1 and CDR2: MNHEY, SVGAGI.